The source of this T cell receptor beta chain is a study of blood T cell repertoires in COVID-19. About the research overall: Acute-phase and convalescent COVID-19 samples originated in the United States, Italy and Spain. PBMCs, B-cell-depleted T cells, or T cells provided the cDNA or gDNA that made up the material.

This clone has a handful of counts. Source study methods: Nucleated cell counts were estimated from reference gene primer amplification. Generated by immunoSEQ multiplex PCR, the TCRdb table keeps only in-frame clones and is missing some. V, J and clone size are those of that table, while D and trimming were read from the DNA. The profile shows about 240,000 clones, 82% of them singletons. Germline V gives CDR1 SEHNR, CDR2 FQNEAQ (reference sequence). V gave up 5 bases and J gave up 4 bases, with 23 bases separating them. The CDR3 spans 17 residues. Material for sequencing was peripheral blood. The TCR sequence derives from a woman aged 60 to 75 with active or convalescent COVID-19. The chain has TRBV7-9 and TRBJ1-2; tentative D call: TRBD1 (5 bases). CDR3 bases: TGTGCCAGCAGCACAAGCTTACGCCGGGGGGGAGGCTATGGCTACACCTTC. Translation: CASSTSLRRGGGYGYTF. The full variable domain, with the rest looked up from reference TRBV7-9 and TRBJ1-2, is DTGVSQNPRHKITKRGQNVTFRCDPISEHNRLYWYRQTLGQGPEFLTYFQNEAQLEKSRLLSDRFSAERPKGSFSTLEIQRTEQGDSAMYLCASSTSLRRGGGYGYTFGSGTRLTVV.